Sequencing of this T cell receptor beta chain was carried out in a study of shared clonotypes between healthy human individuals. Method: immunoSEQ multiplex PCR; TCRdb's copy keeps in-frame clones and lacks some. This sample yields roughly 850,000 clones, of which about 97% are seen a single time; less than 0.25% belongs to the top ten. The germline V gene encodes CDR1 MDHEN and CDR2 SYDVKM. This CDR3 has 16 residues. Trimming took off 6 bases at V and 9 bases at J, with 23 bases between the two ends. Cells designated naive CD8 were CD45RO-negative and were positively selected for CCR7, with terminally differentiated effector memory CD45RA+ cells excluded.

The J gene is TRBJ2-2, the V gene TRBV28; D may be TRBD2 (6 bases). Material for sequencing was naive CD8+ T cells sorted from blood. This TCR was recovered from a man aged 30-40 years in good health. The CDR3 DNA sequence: TGTGCCAGCAGCCCTCCGGCGGGGCCGTCTATGTGGGAGCTGTTTTTT. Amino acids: CASSPPAGPSMWELFF. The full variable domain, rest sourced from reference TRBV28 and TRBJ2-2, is DVKVTQSSRYLVKRTGEKVFLECVQDMDHENMFWYRQDPGLGLRLIYFSYDVKMKEKGDIPEGYSVSREKKERFSLILESASTNQTSMYLCASSPPAGPSMWELFFGEGSRLTVL.